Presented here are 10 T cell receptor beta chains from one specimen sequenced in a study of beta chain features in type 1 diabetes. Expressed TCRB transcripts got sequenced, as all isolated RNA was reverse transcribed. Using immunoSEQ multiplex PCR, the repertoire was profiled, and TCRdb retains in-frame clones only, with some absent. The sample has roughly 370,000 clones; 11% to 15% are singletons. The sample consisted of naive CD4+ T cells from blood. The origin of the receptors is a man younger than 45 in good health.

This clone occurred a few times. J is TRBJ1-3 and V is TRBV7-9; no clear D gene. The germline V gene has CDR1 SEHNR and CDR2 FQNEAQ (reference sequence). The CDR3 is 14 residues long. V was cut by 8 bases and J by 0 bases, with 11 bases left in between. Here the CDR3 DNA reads TGTGCCAGCGGTCAACAGAGCTCTGGAAACACCATATATTTT. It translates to CASGQQSSGNTIYF. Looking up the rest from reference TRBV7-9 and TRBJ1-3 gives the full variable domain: DTGVSQNPRHKITKRGQNVTFRCDPISEHNRLYWYRQTLGQGPEFLTYFQNEAQLEKSRLLSDRFSAERPKGSFSTLEIQRTEQGDSAMYLCASGQQSSGNTIYFGEGSWLTVV.

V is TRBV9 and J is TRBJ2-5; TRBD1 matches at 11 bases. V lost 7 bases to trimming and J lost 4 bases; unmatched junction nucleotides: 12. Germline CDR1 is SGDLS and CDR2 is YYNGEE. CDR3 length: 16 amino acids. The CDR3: CASGSRDRGYRETQYF. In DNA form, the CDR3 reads TGTGCCAGCGGGAGCCGGGACAGGGGGTACCGAGAGACCCAGTACTTC.

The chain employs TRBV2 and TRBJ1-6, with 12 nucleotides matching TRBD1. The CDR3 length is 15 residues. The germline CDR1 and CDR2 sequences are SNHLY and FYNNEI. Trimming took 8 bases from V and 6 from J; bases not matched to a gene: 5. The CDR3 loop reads CASRDRGLPNSPLHF. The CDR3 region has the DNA TGTGCCAGCCGGGACAGGGGGCTTCCTAATTCACCCCTCCACTTT.

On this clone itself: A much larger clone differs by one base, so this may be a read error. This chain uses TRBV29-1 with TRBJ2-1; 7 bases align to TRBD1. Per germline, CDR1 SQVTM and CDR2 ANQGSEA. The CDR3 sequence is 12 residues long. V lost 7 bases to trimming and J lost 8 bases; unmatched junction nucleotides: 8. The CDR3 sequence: CSGGRTGDEQFF. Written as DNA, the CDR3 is TGCAGCGGTGGCCGGACAGGAGATGAGCAGTTCTTC.

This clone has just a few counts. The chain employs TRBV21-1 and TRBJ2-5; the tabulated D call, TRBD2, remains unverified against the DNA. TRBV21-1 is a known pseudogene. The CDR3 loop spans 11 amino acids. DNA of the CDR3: TGTGCCAGCAGCAACGGGGAGACCCAGTACTTC. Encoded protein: CASSNGETQYF.

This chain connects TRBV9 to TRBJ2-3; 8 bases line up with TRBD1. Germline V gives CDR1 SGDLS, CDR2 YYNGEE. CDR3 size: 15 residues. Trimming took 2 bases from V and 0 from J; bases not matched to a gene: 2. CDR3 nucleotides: TGTGCCAGCAGCGTCGACAGGGGAAGCACAGATACGCAGTATTTT. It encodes CASSVDRGSTDTQYF.

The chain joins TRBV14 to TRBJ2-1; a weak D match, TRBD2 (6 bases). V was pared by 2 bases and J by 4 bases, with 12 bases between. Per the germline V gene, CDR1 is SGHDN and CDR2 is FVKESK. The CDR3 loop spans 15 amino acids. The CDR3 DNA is TGTGCCAGCAGCCAATTCAAACGGGGGTACAATGAGCAGTTCTTC. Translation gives CASSQFKRGYNEQFF.

CDR3 residues: CASSPLSGNQPQHF. The DNA for the CDR3 is TGTGCCAGTTCCCCCTTATCCGGCAATCAGCCCCAGCATTTT. V usage is TRBV2 and J usage is TRBJ1-5; D gene unclear. With 9 bases removed from V and 2 bases from J, the gap between germline ends came to 14 bases. CDR3 length: 14 amino acids. Per the germline V gene, CDR1 is SNHLY and CDR2 is FYNNEI.

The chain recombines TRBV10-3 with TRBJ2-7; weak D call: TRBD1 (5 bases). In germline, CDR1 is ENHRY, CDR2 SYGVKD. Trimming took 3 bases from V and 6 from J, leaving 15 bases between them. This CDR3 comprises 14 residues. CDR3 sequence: CAISDGQGYGEQYF. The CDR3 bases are TGTGCCATCAGTGATGGTCAGGGCTACGGCGAGCAGTACTTC.

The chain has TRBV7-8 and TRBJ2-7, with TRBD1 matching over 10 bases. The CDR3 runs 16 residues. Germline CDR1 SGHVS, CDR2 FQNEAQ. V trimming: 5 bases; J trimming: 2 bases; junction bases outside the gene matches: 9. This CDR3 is CASSLGLGQGTYEQYF. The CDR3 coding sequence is TGTGCCAGCAGCCTCGGTCTGGGACAGGGGACCTACGAGCAGTACTTC. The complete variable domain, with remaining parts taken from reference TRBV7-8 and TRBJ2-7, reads GAGVSQSPRYKVAKRGQDVALRCDPISGHVSLFWYQQALGQGPEFLTYFQNEAQLDKSGLPSDRFFAERPEGSVSTLKIQRTQQEDSAVYLCASSLGLGQGTYEQYFGPGTRLTVT.